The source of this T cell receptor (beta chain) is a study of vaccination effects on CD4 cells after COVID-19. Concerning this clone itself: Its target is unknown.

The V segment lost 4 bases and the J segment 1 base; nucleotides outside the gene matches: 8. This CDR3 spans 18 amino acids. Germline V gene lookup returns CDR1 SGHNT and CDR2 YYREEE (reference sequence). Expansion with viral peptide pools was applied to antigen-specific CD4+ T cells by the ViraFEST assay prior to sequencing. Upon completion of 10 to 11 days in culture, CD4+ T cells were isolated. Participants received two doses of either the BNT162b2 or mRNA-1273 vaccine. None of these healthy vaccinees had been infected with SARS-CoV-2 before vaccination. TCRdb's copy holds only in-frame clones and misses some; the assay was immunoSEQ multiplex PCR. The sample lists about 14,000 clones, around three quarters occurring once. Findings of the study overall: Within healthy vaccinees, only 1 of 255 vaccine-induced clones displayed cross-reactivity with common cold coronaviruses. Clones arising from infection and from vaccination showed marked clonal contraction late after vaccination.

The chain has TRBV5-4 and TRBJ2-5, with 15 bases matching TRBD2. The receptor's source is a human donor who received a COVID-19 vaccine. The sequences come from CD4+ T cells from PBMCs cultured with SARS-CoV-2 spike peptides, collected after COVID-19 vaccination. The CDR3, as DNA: TGTGCCAGCAGCCCCGGACTAGCGGGAGGGCCGGCCCAAGAGACCCAGTACTTC. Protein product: CASSPGLAGGPAQETQYF.